The 13 T cell receptor beta chains below all came from one sample that was sequenced in a study of blood T cell repertoires in COVID-19. Sequencing used immunoSEQ multiplex PCR; TCRdb keeps in-frame clones, though not all of them. The sample carries 200,000 or so clones, 86% recorded once. What was sequenced was PBMCs or T cells enriched from blood (not recorded which). Source of these receptors: a woman between 35 and 50 years old with acute COVID-19.

The chain joins TRBV7-6 to TRBJ1-6; a possible D gene is TRBD1 (5 bases). Germline lookup yields CDR1 SGHVS and CDR2 FNYEAQ. CDR3 size: 17 residues. V was clipped by 0 bases and J by 7 bases, with 16 bases between them. CDR3 loop: CASSLAGLSRANSPLHF. In DNA form, the CDR3 reads TGTGCCAGCAGCTTAGCGGGTTTAAGCAGGGCCAATTCACCCCTCCACTTT.

This rearrangement joins TRBV28 to TRBJ1-4; possibly TRBD1 for D (5 bases). The CDR3 covers 13 residues. In germline, CDR1 is MDHEN, CDR2 SYDVKM. V was pared by 9 bases and J by 4 bases, with 12 bases between. The CDR3, as DNA: TGTGCCAGTAAAGACAGTAATAATGAAAAACTGTTTTTT. It is translated as CASKDSNNEKLFF. The full variable domain, rest sourced from reference TRBV28 and TRBJ1-4, is DVKVTQSSRYLVKRTGEKVFLECVQDMDHENMFWYRQDPGLGLRLIYFSYDVKMKEKGDIPEGYSVSREKKERFSLILESASTNQTSMYLCASKDSNNEKLFFGSGTQLSVL.

This chain links TRBV24-1 with TRBJ1-2; tentatively, D is TRBD1 (5 bases). Trimming removed 4 bases from V and 4 bases from J, with 9 bases in between. The CDR3 is 13 residues long. Germline V gives CDR1 KGHDR, CDR2 SFDVKD. The CDR3 bases are TGTGCCACCAGTGACACAGGCTTCTATGGCTACACCTTC. This sequence encodes CATSDTGFYGYTF.

The genes are TRBV7-9 and TRBJ1-6, with D perhaps TRBD1 (6 bases). Trimming pared 0 bases from V and 8 bases from J, leaving 11 bases between. Per germline, CDR1 SEHNR and CDR2 FQNEAQ (reference sequence). This CDR3 has 15 amino acids. The CDR3 sequence: CASSLAGAGDSPLHF. The CDR3, as DNA: TGTGCCAGCAGCTTAGCGGGGGCCGGGGATTCACCCCTCCACTTT.

The chain joins TRBV14 to TRBJ2-6; D unresolved. The V end lost 6 bases, the J end lost 4 bases, and 4 bases lay between the germline ends. CDR3 length: 12 residues. Germline V gene lookup returns CDR1 SGHDN and CDR2 FVKESK. DNA of the CDR3: TGTGCCAGCAGGCAGGGGGCCAACGTCCTGACTTTC. Translation gives CASRQGANVLTF. The variable domain in full, with the rest retrieved from reference TRBV14 and TRBJ2-6, is EAGVTQFPSHSVIEKGQTVTLRCDPISGHDNLYWYRRVMGKEIKFLLHFVKESKQDESGMPNNRFLAERTGGTYSTLKVQPAELEDSGVYFCASRQGANVLTFGAGSRLTVL.

CDR3 sequence (DNA): TGTGCCAGCAGCTCGGACAGTAAGAACTATGGCTACACCTTC. Translating it yields CASSSDSKNYGYTF. The chain joins TRBV7-3 to TRBJ1-2; D possibly corresponds to TRBD1 (6 bases). The V end was cut by 4 bases, the J end by 2 bases, with 11 bases between. The V gene's germline CDR1 is SGHTA and CDR2 FQGTGA. The CDR3 is made up of 14 amino acids.

The chain is built from TRBV12-3 or TRBV12-4 and TRBJ1-2; D gene ambiguous. The CDR3 covers 12 residues. The V end was cut by 3 bases, the J end by 4 bases, with 6 bases between. CDR3 protein: CASSFASYGYTF. CDR3 DNA sequence: TGTGCCAGCAGTTTTGCCAGCTATGGCTACACCTTC.

The chain has TRBV7-9 and TRBJ1-1, with a possible D match to TRBD1 (5 bases). V was shortened by 6 bases and J by 0 bases, with 17 bases between the two germline ends. The length of the CDR3 is 16 residues. CDR1 and CDR2 (germline): SEHNR, FQNEAQ (reference sequence). The CDR3 here is CASSSPILQVNTEAFF. In DNA, the CDR3 is TGTGCCAGCAGTTCTCCAATCCTACAGGTGAACACTGAAGCTTTCTTT.

The chain couples TRBV15 to TRBJ1-6, with 7 bases aligning to TRBD1. Germline assignment: CDR1 LNHNV and CDR2 YYDKDF (reference sequence). This CDR3 region has 14 residues. Trimming at V came to 9 bases and at J to 10 bases, leaving 12 bases not matched to a gene. CDR3 coding DNA: TGTGCCACTTCAGGGGGTGGTTGGGGGTCACCCCTCCACTTT. Its translation: CATSGGGWGSPLHF.

The chain links TRBV6-5 to TRBJ1-3; D perhaps matches TRBD1 (6 bases). Trimming shortened V by 4 bases and J by 2 bases, and 9 bases separated the two germline ends. Germline CDR1 and CDR2: MNHEY and SVGAGI. This CDR3 region has 14 residues. CDR3 sequence reads: CASSSGAAGNTIYF. CDR3 bases: TGTGCCAGCAGTTCAGGGGCAGCTGGAAACACCATATATTTT.

The chain carries TRBV3-1 (or the pseudogene TRBV3-2) and TRBJ1-2; D not resolved. V was trimmed by 1 base and J by 7 bases, leaving 7 bases between them. The germline V gene has CDR1 LGHDT and CDR2 YNNKEL (reference sequence). This CDR3 contains 12 residues. CDR3 loop: CASSQVLVGYTF. The CDR3 DNA follows: TGTGCCAGCAGCCAAGTTCTCGTTGGCTACACCTTC.

This chain joins TRBV7-9 and TRBJ1-3; unclear D gene. Trimming shortened V by 7 bases and J by 0 bases, and 7 bases separated the two germline ends. Germline assignment: CDR1 SEHNR and CDR2 FQNEAQ (reference sequence). The CDR3 totals 13 residues. The CDR3 is CASIKSSGNTIYF. The CDR3 bases are TGTGCCAGCATTAAGAGCTCTGGAAACACCATATATTTT.

The chain combines TRBV14 with TRBJ1-6, with 7 bases identical to TRBD1. Per the germline V gene, CDR1 is SGHDN and CDR2 is FVKESK. This CDR3 is 14 amino acids long. After removal of 5 bases from V and 9 bases from J, the junction contained 7 bases not matched to a gene. In DNA, the CDR3 is TGTGCCAGCAGCGGACGACAGGGAGGTTCACCCCTCCACTTT. Protein product: CASSGRQGGSPLHF.